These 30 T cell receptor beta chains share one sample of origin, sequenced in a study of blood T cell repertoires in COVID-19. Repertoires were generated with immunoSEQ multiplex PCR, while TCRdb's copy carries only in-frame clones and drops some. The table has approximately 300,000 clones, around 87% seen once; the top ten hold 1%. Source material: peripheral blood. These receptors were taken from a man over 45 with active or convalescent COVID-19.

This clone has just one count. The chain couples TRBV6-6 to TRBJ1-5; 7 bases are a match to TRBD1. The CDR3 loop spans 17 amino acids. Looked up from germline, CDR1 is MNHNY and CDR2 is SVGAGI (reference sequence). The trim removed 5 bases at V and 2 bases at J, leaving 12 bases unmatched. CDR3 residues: CASSPRTGPTGNQPQHF. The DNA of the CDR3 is TGTGCCAGCAGTCCCCGGACAGGCCCAACGGGCAATCAGCCCCAGCATTTT.

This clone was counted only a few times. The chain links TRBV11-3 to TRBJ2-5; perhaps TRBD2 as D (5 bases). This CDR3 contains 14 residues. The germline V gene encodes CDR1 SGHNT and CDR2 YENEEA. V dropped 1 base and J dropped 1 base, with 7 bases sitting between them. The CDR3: CASSLGGGQETQYF. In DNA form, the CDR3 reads TGTGCCAGCAGCTTAGGAGGAGGCCAAGAGACCCAGTACTTC.

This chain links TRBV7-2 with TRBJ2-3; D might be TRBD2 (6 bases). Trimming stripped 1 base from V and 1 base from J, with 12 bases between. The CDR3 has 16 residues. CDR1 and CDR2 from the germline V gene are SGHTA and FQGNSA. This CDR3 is CASSLVGGAGTDTQYF. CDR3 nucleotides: TGTGCCAGCAGCTTAGTTGGCGGGGCTGGCACAGATACGCAGTATTTT.

In DNA form, the CDR3 reads TGTGCCAGCAGTTTCCTACAGGGGGCGAACACTGAAGCTTTCTTT. It codes for CASSFLQGANTEAFF. The chain links TRBV6-1 to TRBJ1-1; 9 bases agree with TRBD1. After removal of 5 bases from V and 1 base from J, the junction contained 5 bases not matched to a gene. Germline lookup yields CDR1 MNHNS and CDR2 SASEGT. CDR3 length: 15 residues.

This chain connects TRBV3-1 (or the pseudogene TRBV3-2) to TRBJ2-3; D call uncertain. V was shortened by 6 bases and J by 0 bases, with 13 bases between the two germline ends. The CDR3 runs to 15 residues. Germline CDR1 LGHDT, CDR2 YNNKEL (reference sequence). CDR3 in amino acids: CASSPRVSSTDTQYF. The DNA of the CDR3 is TGTGCCAGCAGTCCCCGAGTTTCAAGCACAGATACGCAGTATTTT.

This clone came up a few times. Written as DNA, the CDR3 is TGTGCCAGCCAAGGACAGGGCAATCAGCCCCAGCATTTT. It is translated as CASQGQGNQPQHF. The V call is TRBV28, the J call TRBJ1-5; TRBD1 matches 7 bases. Germline loops: CDR1 MDHEN, CDR2 SYDVKM. The CDR3 loop spans 13 amino acids. V gave up 8 bases and J gave up 2 bases; unmatched junction bases: 3.

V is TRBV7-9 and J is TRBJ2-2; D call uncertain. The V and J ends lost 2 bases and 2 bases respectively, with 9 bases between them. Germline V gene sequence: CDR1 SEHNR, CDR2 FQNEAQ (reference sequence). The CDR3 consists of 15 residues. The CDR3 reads CASSLMETNTGELFF. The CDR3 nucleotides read TGTGCCAGCAGCTTAATGGAGACCAACACCGGGGAGCTGTTTTTT.

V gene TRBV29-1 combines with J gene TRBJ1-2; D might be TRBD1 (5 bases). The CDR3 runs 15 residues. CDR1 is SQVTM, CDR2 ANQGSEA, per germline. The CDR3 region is CSGVSPGESNYGYTF. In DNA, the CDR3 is TGCAGTGGGGTGTCCCCGGGGGAGTCGAACTATGGCTACACCTTC.

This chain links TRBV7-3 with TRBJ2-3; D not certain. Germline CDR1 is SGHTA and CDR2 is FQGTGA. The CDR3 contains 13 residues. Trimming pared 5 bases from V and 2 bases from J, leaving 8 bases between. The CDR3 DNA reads TGTGCCAGCAGCAGCACGAACACAGATACGCAGTATTTT. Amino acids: CASSSTNTDTQYF. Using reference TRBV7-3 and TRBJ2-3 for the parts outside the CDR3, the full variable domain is GAGVSQTPSNKVTEKGKYVELRCDPISGHTALYWYRQSLGQGPEFLIYFQGTGAADDSGLPNDRFFAVRPEGSVSTLKIQRTERGDSAVYLCASSSTNTDTQYFGPGTRLTVL.

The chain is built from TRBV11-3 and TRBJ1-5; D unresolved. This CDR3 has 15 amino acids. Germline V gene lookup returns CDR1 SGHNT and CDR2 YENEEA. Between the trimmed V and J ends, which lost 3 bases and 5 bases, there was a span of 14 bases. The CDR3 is CASSFGPRVDQPQHF. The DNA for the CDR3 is TGTGCCAGCAGCTTTGGTCCCCGCGTCGATCAGCCCCAGCATTTT.

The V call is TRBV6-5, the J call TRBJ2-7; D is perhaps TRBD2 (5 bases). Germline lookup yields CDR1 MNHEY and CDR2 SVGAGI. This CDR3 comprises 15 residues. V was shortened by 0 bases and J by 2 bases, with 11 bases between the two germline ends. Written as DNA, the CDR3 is TGTGCCAGCAGTTACTCGAGGGTCCCTACCTACGAGCAGTACTTC. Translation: CASSYSRVPTYEQYF.

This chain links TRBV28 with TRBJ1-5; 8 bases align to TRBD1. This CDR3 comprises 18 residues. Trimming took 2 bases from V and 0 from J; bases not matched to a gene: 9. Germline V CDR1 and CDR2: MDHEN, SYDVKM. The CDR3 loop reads CASSLGQGPLYSNQPQHF. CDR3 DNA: TGTGCCAGCAGTTTAGGACAGGGCCCCCTTTATAGCAATCAGCCCCAGCATTTT.

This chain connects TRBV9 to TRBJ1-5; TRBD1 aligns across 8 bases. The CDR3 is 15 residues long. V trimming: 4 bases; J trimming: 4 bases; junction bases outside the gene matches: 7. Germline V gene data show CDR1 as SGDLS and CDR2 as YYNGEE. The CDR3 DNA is TGTGCCAGCAGCCCCCGGACAGGGAAAAATCAGCCCCAGCATTTT. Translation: CASSPRTGKNQPQHF.

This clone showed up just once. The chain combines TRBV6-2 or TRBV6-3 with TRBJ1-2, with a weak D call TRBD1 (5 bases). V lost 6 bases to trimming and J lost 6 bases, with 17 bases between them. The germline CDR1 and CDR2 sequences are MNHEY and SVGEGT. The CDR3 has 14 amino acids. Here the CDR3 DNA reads TGTGCCAGCAGCGGGGGGACCGGGGCCCATGGCTACACCTTC. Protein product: CASSGGTGAHGYTF.

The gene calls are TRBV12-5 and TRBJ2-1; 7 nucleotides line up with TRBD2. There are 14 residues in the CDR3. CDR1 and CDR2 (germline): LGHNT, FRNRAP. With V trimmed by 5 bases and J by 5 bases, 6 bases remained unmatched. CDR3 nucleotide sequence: TGTGCTAGTGGTCCCGGGACTATAAACAATGAGCAGTTCTTC. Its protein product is CASGPGTINNEQFF.

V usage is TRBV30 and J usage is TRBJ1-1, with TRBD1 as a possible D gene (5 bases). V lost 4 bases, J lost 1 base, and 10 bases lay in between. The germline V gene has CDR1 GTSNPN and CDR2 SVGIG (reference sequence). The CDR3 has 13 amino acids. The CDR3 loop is CAWTGLTNTEAFF. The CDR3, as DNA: TGTGCCTGGACGGGACTGACGAACACTGAAGCTTTCTTT.

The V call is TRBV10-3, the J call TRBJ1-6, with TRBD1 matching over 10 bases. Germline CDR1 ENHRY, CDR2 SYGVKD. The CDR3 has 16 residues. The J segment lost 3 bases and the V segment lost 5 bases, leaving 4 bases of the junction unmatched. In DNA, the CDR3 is TGTGCCATCAGTAGCGGACAGGGGGGCTATAATTCACCCCTCCACTTT. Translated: CAISSGQGGYNSPLHF.

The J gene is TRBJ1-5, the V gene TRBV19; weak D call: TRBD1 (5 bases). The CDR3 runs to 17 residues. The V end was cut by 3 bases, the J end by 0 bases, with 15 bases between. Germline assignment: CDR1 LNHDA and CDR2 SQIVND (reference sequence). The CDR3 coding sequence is TGTGCCAGTAGTATGGTGTACGGGGGGTATAGCAATCAGCCCCAGCATTTT. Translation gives CASSMVYGGYSNQPQHF.

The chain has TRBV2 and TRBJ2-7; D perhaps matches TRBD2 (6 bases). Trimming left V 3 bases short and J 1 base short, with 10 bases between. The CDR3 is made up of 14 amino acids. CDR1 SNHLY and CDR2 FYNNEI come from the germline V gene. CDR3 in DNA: TGTGCCAGCAGTGACATCCGGGAGTCCTACGAGCAGTACTTC. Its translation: CASSDIRESYEQYF. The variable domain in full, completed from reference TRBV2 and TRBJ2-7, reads EPEVTQTPSHQVTQMGQEVILRCVPISNHLYFYWYRQILGQKVEFLVSFYNNEISEKSEIFDDQFSVERPDGSNFTLKIRSTKLEDSAMYFCASSDIRESYEQYFGPGTRLTVT.

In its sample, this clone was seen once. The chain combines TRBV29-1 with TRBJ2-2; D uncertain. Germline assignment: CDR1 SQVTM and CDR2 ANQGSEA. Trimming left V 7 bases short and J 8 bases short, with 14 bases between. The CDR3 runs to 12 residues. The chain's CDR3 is CSAESNSGELFF. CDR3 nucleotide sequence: TGCAGCGCCGAGAGTAATTCTGGGGAGCTGTTTTTT.

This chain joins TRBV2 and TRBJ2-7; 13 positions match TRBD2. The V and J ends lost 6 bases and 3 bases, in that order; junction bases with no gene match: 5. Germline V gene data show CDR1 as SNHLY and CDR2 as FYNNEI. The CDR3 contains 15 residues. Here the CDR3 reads CASRELAGGNYEQYF. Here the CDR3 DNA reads TGTGCCAGCAGGGAACTAGCGGGAGGGAACTACGAGCAGTACTTC.

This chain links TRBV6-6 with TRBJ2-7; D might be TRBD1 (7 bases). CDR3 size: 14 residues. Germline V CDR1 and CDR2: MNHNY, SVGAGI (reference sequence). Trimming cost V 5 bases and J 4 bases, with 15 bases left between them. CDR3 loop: CASSNHRGGYEQYF. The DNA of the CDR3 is TGTGCCAGCAGTAATCACAGGGGAGGATACGAGCAGTACTTC.

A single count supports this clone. The CDR3 sequence is CASSKRWGGPADTQYF. The CDR3 DNA is TGTGCCAGCAGTAAACGTTGGGGGGGGCCCGCAGATACGCAGTATTTT. V is TRBV6-4 and J is TRBJ2-3; TRBD2 might be the D (7 bases). The germline V and J ends were trimmed by 5 bases and 4 bases, with 19 bases remaining between them. Looked up from germline, CDR1 is MRHNA and CDR2 is SNTAGT. The CDR3 sequence is 16 residues long.

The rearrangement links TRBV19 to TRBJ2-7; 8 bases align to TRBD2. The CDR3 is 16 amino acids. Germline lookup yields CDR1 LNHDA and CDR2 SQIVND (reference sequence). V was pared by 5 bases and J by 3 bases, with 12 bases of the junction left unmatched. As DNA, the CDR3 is TGTGCCAGTAGTTCGAGACTAGCGAGAAGACACTACGAGCAGTACTTC. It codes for CASSSRLARRHYEQYF.

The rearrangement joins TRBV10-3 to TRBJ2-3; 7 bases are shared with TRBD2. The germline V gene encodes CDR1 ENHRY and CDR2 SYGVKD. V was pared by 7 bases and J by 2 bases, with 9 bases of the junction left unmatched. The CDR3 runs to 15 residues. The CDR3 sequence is CAIKYRRGSTDTQYF. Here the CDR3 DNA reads TGTGCCATCAAATACCGGCGGGGGTCCACAGATACGCAGTATTTT.

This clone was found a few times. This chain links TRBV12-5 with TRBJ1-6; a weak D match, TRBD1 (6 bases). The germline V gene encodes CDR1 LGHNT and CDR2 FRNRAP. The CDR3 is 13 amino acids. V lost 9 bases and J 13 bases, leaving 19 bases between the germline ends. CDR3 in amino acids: CARPQGPHRPLHF. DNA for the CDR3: TGTGCTAGACCACAGGGTCCCCACCGGCCCCTCCACTTT.

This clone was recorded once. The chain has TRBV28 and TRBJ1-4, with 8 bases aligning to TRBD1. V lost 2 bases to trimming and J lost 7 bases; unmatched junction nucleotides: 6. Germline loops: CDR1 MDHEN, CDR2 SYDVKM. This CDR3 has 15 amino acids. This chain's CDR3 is CASSLAGGAGEKLFF. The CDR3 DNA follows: TGTGCCAGCAGTTTAGCAGGGGGCGCGGGTGAAAAACTGTTTTTT.

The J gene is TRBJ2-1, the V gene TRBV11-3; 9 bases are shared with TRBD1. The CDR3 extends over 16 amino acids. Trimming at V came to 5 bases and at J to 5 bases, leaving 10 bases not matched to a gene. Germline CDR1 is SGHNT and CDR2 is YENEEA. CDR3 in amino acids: CASSPPLGTGNNEQFF. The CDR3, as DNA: TGTGCCAGCAGCCCTCCACTCGGGACAGGGAACAATGAGCAGTTCTTC. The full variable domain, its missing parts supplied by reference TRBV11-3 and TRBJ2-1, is EAGVVQSPRYKIIEKKQPVAFWCNPISGHNTLYWYLQNLGQGPELLIRYENEEAVDDSQLPKDRFSAERLKGVDSTLKIQPAELGDSAVYLCASSPPLGTGNNEQFFGPGTRLTVL.

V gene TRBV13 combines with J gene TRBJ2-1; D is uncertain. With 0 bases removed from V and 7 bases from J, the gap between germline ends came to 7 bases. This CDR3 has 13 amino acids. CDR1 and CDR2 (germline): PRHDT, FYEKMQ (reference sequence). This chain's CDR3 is CASSLGPMNEQFF. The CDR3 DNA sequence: TGTGCCAGCAGCTTAGGCCCCATGAATGAGCAGTTCTTC.

The DNA of the CDR3 is TGCGCCAGCAGCTTGGTGGAAAGGGGGCTCACTGAAGCTTTCTTT. It encodes CASSLVERGLTEAFF. The J gene is TRBJ1-1, the V gene TRBV5-1, with 7 bases that match TRBD1. Germline CDR1 reads SGHRS; CDR2 reads YFSETQ. The CDR3 covers 15 residues. The V and J ends lost 0 bases and 4 bases, in that order; junction bases with no gene match: 6.